Listed below are T cell receptor beta chains from one sample, sequenced in a study of blood T cell repertoires in COVID-19. Using immunoSEQ multiplex PCR, the repertoire was profiled, and TCRdb retains in-frame clones only, with some absent. The sample carries a few hundred thousand clones, around 87% recorded once. Sequencing input: peripheral blood. Source of these receptors: a woman aged 30 to 39 with COVID-19, enrolled during active disease. CDR3s include the opening cysteine and the closing phenylalanine or tryptophan. A D gene is named only where the DNA matches it firmly. Clone size, where shown, is once, few, many, or a class for clones that have expanded.

clone_size j_call v_call d_call cdr3_nt cdr3_aa
- TRBJ1-2 TRBV7-2 TRBD1 TGTGCCAGCAGTTTAGCCCAGCAGGGGGTGTATGGCTACACCTTC CASSLAQQGVYGYTF
- TRBJ2-2 TRBV5-5 - TGTGCCAGCAGCTTGGTGGAGGTCTCCGGGGAGCTGTTTTTT CASSLVEVSGELFF
once TRBJ2-1 TRBV24-1 TRBD2 TGTGCCACCAGGCCTCACTCCAGCGGGAGCGATGAGCAGTTCTTC CATRPHSSGSDEQFF
- TRBJ2-5 TRBV11-2 TRBD1 TGTGCCAGCAGCCCGACAGGGGGCTTGGAGACCCAGTACTTC CASSPTGGLETQYF
- TRBJ2-3 TRBV5-1 - TGCGCCAGCAGCTTATTAGCAGGCACAGATACGCAGTATTTT CASSLLAGTDTQYF
- TRBJ1-1 TRBV19 - TGTGCCAGTAGTCAGGGCACTGAAGCTTTCTTT CASSQGTEAFF
- TRBJ1-5 TRBV28 - TGTGCCAGCAGTGCGACCTCAGGGCATCAGCCCCAGCATTTT CASSATSGHQPQHF
- TRBJ2-7 TRBV7-9 - TGTGCCAGCAGTACTGTCCGGGACTTCCCCTACGAGCAGTACTTC CASSTVRDFPYEQYF
- TRBJ1-3 TRBV15 - TGTGCCACCAGCAGAGTAGGACTCTCTGGAAACACCATATATTTT CATSRVGLSGNTIYF
- TRBJ2-7 TRBV28 - TGTGCCAGCAGTTCACTAAAACAGGGTATAAGTTACGAGCAGTACTTC CASSSLKQGISYEQYF
- TRBJ2-7 TRBV6-5 - TGTGCCAGCAAACGCGCGGACGAGCAGTACTTC CASKRADEQYF
- TRBJ1-5 TRBV19 - TGTGCCAGTAGCCGACGACAGAGCAATCAGCCCCAGCATTTT CASSRRQSNQPQHF
few TRBJ2-6 TRBV3-1/TRBV3-2 TRBD1 TGTGCCAGCAGTAACAGGGGAAACGGGGCCAACGTCCTGACTTTC CASSNRGNGANVLTF
- TRBJ2-7 TRBV7-2 TRBD1 TGTGCCAGCAGCTTAGACGGGACAGGGAACTACGAGCAGTACTTC CASSLDGTGNYEQYF
- TRBJ1-1 TRBV7-9 - TGTGCCAGCAGCCGCTGGAGGGCGGTCAACACTGAAGCTTTCTTT CASSRWRAVNTEAFF
- TRBJ2-1 TRBV11-3 - TGTGCCAGCAGCGCCGACTTCTCCCCCTACAATGAGCAGTTCTTC CASSADFSPYNEQFF
- TRBJ2-1 TRBV19 TRBD2 TGTGCCAGTGGGGGACTAGCGGGGACGAATGAGCAGTTCTTC CASGGLAGTNEQFF
few TRBJ2-1 TRBV19 TRBD2 TGTGCCAGTAGTTCCTTAGCAGCGCCAGCGGGGGTTGATGAGCAGTTCTTC CASSSLAAPAGVDEQFF
- TRBJ2-2 TRBV7-3 TRBD2 TGTGCCAGCAGCCGGACTAGCGGGAGAGGGACCGGGGAGCTGTTTTTT CASSRTSGRGTGELFF
few TRBJ1-1 TRBV18 - TGTGCCAGCTCACCACGGGGTCCAGGGGCTACTGGGAACACTGAAGCTTTCTTT CASSPRGPGATGNTEAFF
once TRBJ2-1 TRBV30 TRBD2 TGTGCCTGGAGTTGGTTTAGCGGGAGGGCCTTGGAGCAGTTCTTC CAWSWFSGRALEQFF
- TRBJ2-5 TRBV5-1 - TGCGCCAGCAGCTTCCGACTAGGTTGGGAGACCCAGTACTTC CASSFRLGWETQYF
- TRBJ1-2 TRBV20-1 - TGCAGTGCTAGTGCGGGGGACTATGGCTACACCTTC CSASAGDYGYTF
- TRBJ2-5 TRBV7-8 TRBD1 TGTGCCAGCAGCTCAACCGGGACAGGGGGCTCCGAGACCCAGTACTTC CASSSTGTGGSETQYF
- TRBJ2-3 TRBV7-8 TRBD1 TGTGCCAGCGGACGAGACAGGGAAGATGGAGATACGCAGTATTTT CASGRDREDGDTQYF
- TRBJ2-7 TRBV10-1 TRBD2 TGCGCCAGCAGTGAAAGCGGGAGGGACTACGAGCAGTACTTC CASSESGRDYEQYF
- TRBJ2-5 TRBV2 - TGTGCCAGCAAGGAGGCGTCAACCCCCCAAGAGACCCAGTACTTC CASKEASTPQETQYF
- TRBJ1-1 TRBV5-5 TRBD1 TGTGCCAGCAGCCCTAGACAGGGAGTCGGCACTGAAGCTTTCTTT CASSPRQGVGTEAFF
- TRBJ2-3 TRBV5-1 TRBD2 TGCGCCAGCAGCTTGGATGGCGGGAGGGCCTTAGATACGCAGTATTTT CASSLDGGRALDTQYF
- TRBJ2-3 TRBV13 - TGTGCCAGCAGCTTCGACGTTTGGAGTAGCACAGATACGCAGTATTTT CASSFDVWSSTDTQYF
once TRBJ1-2 TRBV7-3 - TGTGCCAGCAGCTTAAGGGCAGGGGAAGAGAACGGCTACACCTTC CASSLRAGEENGYTF
- TRBJ1-4 TRBV25-1 TRBD1 TGTGCCAGCAGTGCCGTCCCGGGACAGGGGGGGAGTGAAAAACTGTTTTTT CASSAVPGQGGSEKLFF
- TRBJ2-3 TRBV10-1 - TGCGCCAGCAGCCAGCAGGTAGCGGGCACAGATACGCAGTATTTT CASSQQVAGTDTQYF
- TRBJ1-1 TRBV27 - TGTGCCAGCAGTTACCGACCACTTGGAGCTAACACTGAAGCTTTCTTT CASSYRPLGANTEAFF
- TRBJ2-3 TRBV18 TRBD1 TGTGCCAGCTCACTACGGCCTTTTACAGGGGTGAGCACAGATACGCAGTATTTT CASSLRPFTGVSTDTQYF
- TRBJ2-2 TRBV28 - TGTGCCAGCAGTTTCCCACAGGGAGGGACCGGGGAGCTGTTTTTT CASSFPQGGTGELFF
few TRBJ2-3 TRBV7-3 - TGTGCCAGCAGCTTAGCGTGGGGCGATACGCAGTATTTT CASSLAWGDTQYF
- TRBJ2-7 TRBV24-1 - TGTGCCACCAGTGACCCTGCGCGCTACGAGCAGTACTTC CATSDPARYEQYF
- TRBJ1-2 TRBV6-2/TRBV6-3 - TGTGCCAGCAGTTACTCCGGGGGAGACGGCTACACCTTC CASSYSGGDGYTF
few TRBJ2-3 TRBV30 TRBD1 TGTGCCTGGGCCTCAATCCCCTCAGGGGGCTGGACAGATACGCAGTATTTT CAWASIPSGGWTDTQYF
- TRBJ2-2 TRBV6-4 TRBD2 TGTGCCAGCAGAGCAACTAGCGGGAGTGCCGGGGAGCTGTTTTTT CASRATSGSAGELFF
once TRBJ2-1 TRBV2 - TGTGCCAGTCCTAAACAGGGACGCTCCTACAATGAGCAGTTCTTC CASPKQGRSYNEQFF
- TRBJ1-4 TRBV9 - TGTGCCAGCAGCGCCGGGGGAAATCGTAATGAAAAACTGTTTTTT CASSAGGNRNEKLFF
- TRBJ2-5 TRBV4-1 TRBD1 TGCGCCAGCAGCCAAGGAGGACAGGGGGCTTGGGAGACCCAGTACTTC CASSQGGQGAWETQYF
- TRBJ2-7 TRBV28 - TGTGCCAGCAGAGTTTGGGGAGGGGGATTCGACGAGCAGTACTTC CASRVWGGGFDEQYF
- TRBJ2-1 TRBV20-1 - TGCAGTGCCTATAATGCGCCGGCGGTTTTCTTC CSAYNAPAVFF
- TRBJ2-7 TRBV29-1 - TGCAGCGTTGAAGAATACTACGAGCAGTACTTC CSVEEYYEQYF
- TRBJ1-4 TRBV29-1 - TGCAGCGTTGAGGGAACAGGGTTCGGAGATAAACTGTTTTTT CSVEGTGFGDKLFF
- TRBJ1-1 TRBV10-3 TRBD1 TGTGCCACCACGGGACAGGGAAACACTGAAGCTTTCTTT CATTGQGNTEAFF
- TRBJ2-5 TRBV7-2 TRBD1 TGTGCCAGCAGCCCCGGGACAGGAAGAAGGGGAGAGACCCAGTACTTC CASSPGTGRRGETQYF
- TRBJ2-7 TRBV24-1 - TGTGCCACCAGTCGAGGAGAGGCCTACGAGCAGTACTTC CATSRGEAYEQYF
- TRBJ2-3 TRBV29-1 TRBD2 TGCAGCGTTGCTAGCGGGAGGGCCACAGATACGCAGTATTTT CSVASGRATDTQYF
- TRBJ2-1 TRBV5-4 - TGTGCCAGCAGCTTGGCGGGGGGCTTGGATGAGCAGTTCTTC CASSLAGGLDEQFF
- TRBJ2-7 TRBV6-6 - TGTGCCAGCAGTACTAGTCGGTACGAGCAGTACTTC CASSTSRYEQYF